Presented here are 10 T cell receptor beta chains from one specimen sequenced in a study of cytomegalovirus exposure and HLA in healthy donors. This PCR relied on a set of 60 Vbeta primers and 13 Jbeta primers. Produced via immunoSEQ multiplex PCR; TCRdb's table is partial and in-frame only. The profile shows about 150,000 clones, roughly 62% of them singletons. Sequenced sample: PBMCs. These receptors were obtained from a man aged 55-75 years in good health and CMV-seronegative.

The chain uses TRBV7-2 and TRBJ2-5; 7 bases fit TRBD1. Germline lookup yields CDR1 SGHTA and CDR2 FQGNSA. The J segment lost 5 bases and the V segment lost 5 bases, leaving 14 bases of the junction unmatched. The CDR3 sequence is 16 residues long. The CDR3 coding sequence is TGTGCCAGCAGCCACGCCCGCGACAGGGCGGCGGAGACCCAGTACTTC. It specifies CASSHARDRAAETQYF.

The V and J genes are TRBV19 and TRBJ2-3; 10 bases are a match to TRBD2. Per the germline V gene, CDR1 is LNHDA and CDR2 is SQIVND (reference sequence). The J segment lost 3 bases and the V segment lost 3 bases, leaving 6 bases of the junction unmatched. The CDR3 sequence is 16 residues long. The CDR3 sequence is CASSISSGSGTDTQYF. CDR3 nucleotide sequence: TGTGCCAGTAGTATTTCTAGCGGGAGTGGTACAGATACGCAGTATTTT.

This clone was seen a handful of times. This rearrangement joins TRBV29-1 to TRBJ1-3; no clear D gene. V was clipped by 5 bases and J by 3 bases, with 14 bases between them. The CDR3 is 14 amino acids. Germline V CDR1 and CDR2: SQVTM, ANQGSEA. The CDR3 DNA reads TGCAGCGTTATGTCGGGAAGGGATGGAAACACCATATATTTT. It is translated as CSVMSGRDGNTIYF.

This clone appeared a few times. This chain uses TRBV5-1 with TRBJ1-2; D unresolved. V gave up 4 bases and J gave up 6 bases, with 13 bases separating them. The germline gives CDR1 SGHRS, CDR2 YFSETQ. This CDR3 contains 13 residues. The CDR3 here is CASSPDQLDGYTF. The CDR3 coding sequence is TGCGCCAGCAGCCCCGACCAACTAGATGGCTACACCTTC.

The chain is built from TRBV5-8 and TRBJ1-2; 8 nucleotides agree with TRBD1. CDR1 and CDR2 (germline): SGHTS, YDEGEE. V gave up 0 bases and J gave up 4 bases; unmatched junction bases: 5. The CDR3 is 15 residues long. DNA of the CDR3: TGTGCCAGCAGCTTGGTACGACAGGGGACCTATGGCTACACCTTC. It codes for CASSLVRQGTYGYTF.

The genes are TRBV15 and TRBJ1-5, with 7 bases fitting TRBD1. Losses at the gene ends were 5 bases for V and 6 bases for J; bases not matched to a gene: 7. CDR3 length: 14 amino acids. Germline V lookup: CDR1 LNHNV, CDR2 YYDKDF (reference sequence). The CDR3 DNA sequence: TGTGCCACCAGCTTCACAGGGGAAGGTCAGCCCCAGCATTTT. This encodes CATSFTGEGQPQHF.

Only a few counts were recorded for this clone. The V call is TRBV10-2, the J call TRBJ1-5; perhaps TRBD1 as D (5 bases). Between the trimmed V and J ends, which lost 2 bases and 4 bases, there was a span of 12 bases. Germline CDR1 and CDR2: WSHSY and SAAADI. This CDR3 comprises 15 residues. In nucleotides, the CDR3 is TGCGCCAGCAGTGAGGACGGGGGTCGGAATCAGCCCCAGCATTTT. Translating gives CASSEDGGRNQPQHF.

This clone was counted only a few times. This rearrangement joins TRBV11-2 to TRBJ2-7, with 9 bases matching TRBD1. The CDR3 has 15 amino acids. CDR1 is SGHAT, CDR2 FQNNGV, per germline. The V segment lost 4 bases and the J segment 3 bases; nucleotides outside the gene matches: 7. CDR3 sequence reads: CASSSDRGVGYEQYF. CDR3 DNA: TGTGCCAGCAGCTCGGACAGGGGTGTCGGCTACGAGCAGTACTTC.

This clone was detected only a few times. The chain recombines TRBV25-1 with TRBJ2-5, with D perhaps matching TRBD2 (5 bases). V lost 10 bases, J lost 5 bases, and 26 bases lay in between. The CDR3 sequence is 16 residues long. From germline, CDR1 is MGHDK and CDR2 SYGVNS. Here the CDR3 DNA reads TGTGCCACCTCGGGGTACGGGAATTTTTTGAGGGAGACCCAGTACTTC. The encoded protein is CATSGYGNFLRETQYF.

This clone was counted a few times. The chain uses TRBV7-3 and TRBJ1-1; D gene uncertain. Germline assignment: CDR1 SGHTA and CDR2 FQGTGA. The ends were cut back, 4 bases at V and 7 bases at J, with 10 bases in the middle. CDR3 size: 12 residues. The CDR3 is CASSSRRGEAFF. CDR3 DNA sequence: TGTGCCAGCAGCTCACGGCGGGGTGAAGCTTTCTTT.